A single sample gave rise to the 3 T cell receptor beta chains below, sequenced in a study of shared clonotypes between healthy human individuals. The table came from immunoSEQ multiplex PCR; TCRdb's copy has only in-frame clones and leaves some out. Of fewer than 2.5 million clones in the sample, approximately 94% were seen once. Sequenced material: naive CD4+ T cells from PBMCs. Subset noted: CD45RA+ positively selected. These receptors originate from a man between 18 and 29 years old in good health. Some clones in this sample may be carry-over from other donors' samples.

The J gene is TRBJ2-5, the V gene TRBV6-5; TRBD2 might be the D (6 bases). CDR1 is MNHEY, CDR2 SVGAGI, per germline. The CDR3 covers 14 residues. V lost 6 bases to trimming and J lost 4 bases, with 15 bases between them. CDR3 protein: CASRDSGRRETQYF. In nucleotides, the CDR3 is TGTGCCAGCAGGGATAGCGGAAGGCGAGAGACCCAGTACTTC.

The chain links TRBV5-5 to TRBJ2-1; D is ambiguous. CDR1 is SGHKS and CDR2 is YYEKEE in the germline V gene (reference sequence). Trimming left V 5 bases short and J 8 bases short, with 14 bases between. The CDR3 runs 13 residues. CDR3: CASSSATAYEQFF. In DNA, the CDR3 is TGTGCCAGCAGTTCGGCCACTGCTTATGAGCAGTTCTTC.

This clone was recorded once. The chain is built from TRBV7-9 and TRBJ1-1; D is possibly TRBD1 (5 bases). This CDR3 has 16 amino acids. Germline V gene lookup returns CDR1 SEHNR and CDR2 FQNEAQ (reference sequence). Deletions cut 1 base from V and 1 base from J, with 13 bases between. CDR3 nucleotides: TGTGCCAGCAGCTTAGGTCTCGGGGGTGAGAACACTGAAGCTTTCTTT. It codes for CASSLGLGGENTEAFF.